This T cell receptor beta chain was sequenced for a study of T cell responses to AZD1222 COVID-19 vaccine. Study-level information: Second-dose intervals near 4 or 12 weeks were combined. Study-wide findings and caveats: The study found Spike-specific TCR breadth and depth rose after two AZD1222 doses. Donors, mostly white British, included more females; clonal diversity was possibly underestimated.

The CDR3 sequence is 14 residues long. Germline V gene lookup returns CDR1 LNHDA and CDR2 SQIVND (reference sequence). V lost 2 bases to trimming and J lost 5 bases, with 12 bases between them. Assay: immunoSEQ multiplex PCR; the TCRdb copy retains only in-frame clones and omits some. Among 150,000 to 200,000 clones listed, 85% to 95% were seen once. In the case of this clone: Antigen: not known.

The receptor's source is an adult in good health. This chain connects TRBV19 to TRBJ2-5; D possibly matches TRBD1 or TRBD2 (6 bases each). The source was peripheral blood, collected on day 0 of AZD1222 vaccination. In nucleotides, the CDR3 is TGTGCCAGTAGTATAAGGGGGGCAGGGGAGACCCAGTACTTC. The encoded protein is CASSIRGAGETQYF.